This is a list of T cell receptor beta chains from one sample in a study of T-cell reconstitution after alpha-beta-depleted transplantation in children. TCRdb reanalysed the PCR reads using MiXCR and keeps one entry per CDR3 protein. This sample has about 980,000 distinct CDR3 sequences, with roughly 29% found just once. The starting material was PBMCs, mostly from graft donor cells, obtained 360 days after TCRalphabeta/CD19-depleted stem cell transplant. Source of these receptors: a boy under three years old who had a stem cell transplant for SCID, so the T cells may come from the graft donor. Both conserved end residues are part of each CDR3. A D gene is named only where the DNA matches it firmly. Clone size appears in some rows only: once, few, many, or a class for an expanded clone.

many	NA	TRBV5-1	TRBJ1-2	TGCGCCAGCAGCTTCGGCAGGGTGGTCTATGGCTACACCTTC	CASSFGRVVYGYTF
few	NA	TRBV4-3	TRBJ2-1	TGCGCCAGCAGACGGGACGGACATGGGGGTGAGCAGTTCTTC	CASRRDGHGGEQFF
few	TRBD2	TRBV20-1	TRBJ2-1	TGCAGTGCTAGAGCCGGGGGGGCTGGGAATGAGCAGTTCTTC	CSARAGGAGNEQFF
NA	TRBD2	TRBV7-2	TRBJ2-1	TGTGCCAGCAGCTTATTGGGCGGGGGGGCACCCAATGAGCAGTTCTTC	CASSLLGGGAPNEQFF
NA	TRBD1	TRBV12-3/TRBV12-4	TRBJ2-5	TGTGCCAGCAGTTTTCCCGACAGGGGTGAGACCCAGTACTTC	CASSFPDRGETQYF
few	TRBD1	TRBV7-8	TRBJ2-7	TGTGCCAGCAGTCGCACCGGGACAGCGTATTCCTACGAGCAGTACTTC	CASSRTGTAYSYEQYF
few	NA	TRBV28	TRBJ2-3	TGTGCCAGCAGTTCCAAGGGGTCTAGCACAGATACGCAGTATTTT	CASSSKGSSTDTQYF
NA	NA	TRBV20-1	TRBJ2-3	TGCAGTGCTAGAGTTGGGGGAGATACGCAGTATTTT	CSARVGGDTQYF
NA	NA	TRBV5-6	TRBJ2-2	TGTGCCAGCAGCCCGGTCGCCGGGGGAGATCATTCCGGGGAGCTGTTTTTT	CASSPVAGGDHSGELFF
few	NA	TRBV11-2	TRBJ1-2	TGTGCCAGCAGCGCGATTGAAGGCTACACCTTC	CASSAIEGYTF
NA	NA	TRBV9	TRBJ2-3	TGTGCCAGCAGCGTAGTCCCCGGGAGAAAAGATACGCAGTATTTT	CASSVVPGRKDTQYF
NA	NA	TRBV4-3	TRBJ1-3	TGCGCCAGCAGCCAAGATTTTCCGGATCACTCTGGAAACACCATATATTTT	CASSQDFPDHSGNTIYF
NA	NA	TRBV29-1	TRBJ2-2	TGCAGCGTTGAAGACAGGGTCACCGGGGAGCTGTTTTTT	CSVEDRVTGELFF
once	NA	TRBV11-1	TRBJ2-1	TGTGCCAGCAGCTTTTTTCTGGGGGCGCGAGGGTCCTACAATGAGCAGTTCTTC	CASSFFLGARGSYNEQFF
few	TRBD2	TRBV27	TRBJ2-7	TGTGCCAGCAGTTTATCGGAGCGGGGGGGCCGCAACGAGCAGTACTTC	CASSLSERGGRNEQYF
few	TRBD1	TRBV10-3	TRBJ2-3	TGTGCCATCAGTGGGCGTGGGCAACCGGGACAGGACACAGATACGCAGTATTTT	CAISGRGQPGQDTDTQYF
once	NA	TRBV12-3/TRBV12-4	TRBJ1-1	TGTGCCAGCACCTACCGAGGGGCGAACACTGAAGCTTTCTTT	CASTYRGANTEAFF
few	TRBD2	TRBV15	TRBJ2-7	TGTGCCACCAGCGTGCGGACTAGCGGGTCCCCTATCACCTACGAGCAGTACTTC	CATSVRTSGSPITYEQYF
few	NA	TRBV6-2/TRBV6-3	TRBJ2-1	TGTGCCAGCAGCTATTTTGGACTTCACAATGAGCAGTTCTTC	CASSYFGLHNEQFF
few	NA	TRBV20-1	TRBJ2-3	TGCAGTGCTAGAGATTACGCTACAGATACGCAGTATTTT	CSARDYATDTQYF
NA	TRBD2	TRBV5-1	TRBJ2-3	TGCGCCAGCAGCTACGGTAGCGGGCTCCTCACAGATACGCAGTATTTT	CASSYGSGLLTDTQYF
NA	NA	TRBV28	TRBJ1-1	TGTGCCAGCGTATTAACAGACGGAGACACTGAAGCTTTCTTT	CASVLTDGDTEAFF
once	TRBD2	TRBV10-3	TRBJ2-2	TGTGCCATCAGTGAAACTCTCCCCGGGGGGGAAACCGGGGAGCTGTTTTTT	CAISETLPGGETGELFF
NA	NA	TRBV19	TRBJ2-2	TGTGCCAGTAGTCCCCGGACCGAAACGAACACCGGGGAGCTGTTTTTT	CASSPRTETNTGELFF
once	NA	TRBV6-2/TRBV6-3	TRBJ2-3	TGTGCCAGCAGTTATGGGAGACAACTCACAGATACGCAGTATTTT	CASSYGRQLTDTQYF
many	NA	TRBV5-1	TRBJ2-3	TGCGCCAGCAGCTTAGGGACCCGGACAGATACGCAGTATTTT	CASSLGTRTDTQYF
NA	NA	TRBV12-3/TRBV12-4	TRBJ1-2	TGTGCCAGCAGTTTACGGGTTACCTATGGCTACACCTTC	CASSLRVTYGYTF
NA	NA	TRBV6-5	TRBJ2-5	TGTGCCAGCAGTTACTCTCAGGGCCAAGAGACCCAGTACTTC	CASSYSQGQETQYF
NA	NA	TRBV7-9	TRBJ2-2	TGTGCCAGCAGCTCGATCTTCACCGGGGAGCTGTTTTTT	CASSSIFTGELFF
NA	NA	TRBV6-6	TRBJ2-1	TGTGCCAGCAGTTACCTAAACAGAGATGAGCAGTTCTTC	CASSYLNRDEQFF
NA	NA	TRBV7-9	TRBJ2-1	TGTGCCAGCAGCCCCCGGCGCTGGGGAAATGGTGGTGAGCAGTTCTTC	CASSPRRWGNGGEQFF
NA	NA	TRBV6-1	TRBJ1-2	TGTGCCAGCAGACTATTATATCTCGACTATGGCTACACCTTC	CASRLLYLDYGYTF
NA	NA	TRBV7-9	TRBJ2-3	TGTGCCAGCAGCTTAGGGGACATCCCTTTGGCAGGGGATACGCAGTATTTT	CASSLGDIPLAGDTQYF
few	NA	TRBV20-1	TRBJ2-7	TGCACCGCGCCGGGAGGGGGCTTTTACGAGCAGTACTTC	CTAPGGGFYEQYF
few	NA	TRBV5-1	TRBJ2-3	TGCGCCAGCAGCTTATCATCCTCCTTCTCTCGAGATACGCAGTATTTT	CASSLSSSFSRDTQYF
NA	TRBD1	TRBV4-2	TRBJ2-1	TGTGCCAGCAGCCAAGGGCCCCGGACAGGACACAATGAGCAGTTCTTC	CASSQGPRTGHNEQFF
NA	TRBD1	TRBV7-2	TRBJ1-2	TGTGCCAGCAGCCTGGACAGGGGGAGGAGAGGCTACACCTTC	CASSLDRGRRGYTF
NA	NA	TRBV5-1	TRBJ2-3	TGCGCCAGCAGCTTAGGTGGAGTGGGAGATACGCAGTATTTT	CASSLGGVGDTQYF
NA	NA	TRBV4-3	TRBJ1-2	TGCGCCAGCAGCAGGGGGAGGAGGGTCGCTTATGGCTACACCTTC	CASSRGRRVAYGYTF
NA	TRBD2	TRBV4-2	TRBJ2-3	TGTGCCAGCAGCCGCCCTCTAGGTAGCGGGGGCCTCAACACAGATACGCAGTATTTT	CASSRPLGSGGLNTDTQYF
few	NA	TRBV29-1	TRBJ1-2	TGCAGCGTTCGGGTGGGATTGGGGGGCTACACCTTC	CSVRVGLGGYTF
NA	NA	TRBV7-2	TRBJ2-1	TGTGCCAGCAGCTATGGGGTAAGCTCCTACAATGAGCAGTTCTTC	CASSYGVSSYNEQFF
NA	TRBD1	TRBV7-9	TRBJ1-3	TGTGCCAGCAGCTTCGGGACAGGGTCGGGAAACACCATATATTTT	CASSFGTGSGNTIYF
few	TRBD1	TRBV24-1	TRBJ2-7	TGTGCCACCAGTGGGACACAGGGGGCTTGGCACGAGCAGTACTTC	CATSGTQGAWHEQYF
few	NA	TRBV5-1	TRBJ2-7	TGCGCCAGCAGCTTGGATCGGACAGTTTTCTACGAGCAGTACTTC	CASSLDRTVFYEQYF
NA	NA	TRBV7-2	TRBJ2-7	TGTGCCAGCAGCCAAGATCCAGGAGCTTTTTACGAGCAGTACTTC	CASSQDPGAFYEQYF
few	NA	TRBV5-1	TRBJ2-1	TGCGCCAGCAGCTTGGAGGGACACCTCAATGAGCAGTTCTTC	CASSLEGHLNEQFF
once	TRBD1	TRBV4-3	TRBJ2-7	TGCGCCAGCAGCCCTCAACCACGGGACAGGGGGCTCGGTCAGTACTTC	CASSPQPRDRGLGQYF